This TCR beta chain was profiled in a study of cytomegalovirus exposure and HLA in healthy donors. Regarding this clone: The antigen is undetermined.

General study findings and limits: The study labeled 180 or so TCR beta chains cytomegalovirus-associated. Later analysis indicated greater clonal expansion among HLA-associated TCR beta chains than among equally common other chains.

Researchers ran the PCR with 60 Vbeta and 13 Jbeta primers. Assay: immunoSEQ multiplex PCR; the TCRdb copy retains only in-frame clones and omits some. Of some 180,000 clones listed, around 80% are singletons. V dropped 3 bases and J dropped 8; count of bases not matched to a gene: 11. This CDR3 spans 15 amino acids. CDR1 and CDR2 (germline): SGHTA, FQGNSA. The receptor comes from a woman between 25 and 40 years old in good health and CMV-seropositive. Sequencing was carried out using PBMCs. This rearrangement joins TRBV7-2 to TRBJ1-2; 8 nucleotides align to TRBD1. The DNA for the CDR3 is TGTGCCAGCAGCTTCCGGGACAGGCTACATCAGGGCTACACCTTC. It is translated as CASSFRDRLHQGYTF. Supplemented by reference TRBV7-2 and TRBJ1-2, the full variable domain reads GAGVSQSPSNKVTEKGKDVELRCDPISGHTALYWYRQSLGQGLEFLIYFQGNSAPDKSGLPSDRFSAERTGGSVSTLTIQRTQQEDSAVYLCASSFRDRLHQGYTFGSGTRLTVV.